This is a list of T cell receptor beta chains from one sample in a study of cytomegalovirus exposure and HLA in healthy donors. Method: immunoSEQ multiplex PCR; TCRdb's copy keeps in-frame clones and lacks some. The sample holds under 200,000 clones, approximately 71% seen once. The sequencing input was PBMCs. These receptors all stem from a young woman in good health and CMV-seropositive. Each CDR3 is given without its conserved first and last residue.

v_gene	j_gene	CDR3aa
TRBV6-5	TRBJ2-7	ASSAGGNSYEQY
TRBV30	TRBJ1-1	AWSVRQEVKNTEAF
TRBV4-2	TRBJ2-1	ASSQAGTNEQF
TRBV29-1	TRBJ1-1	SVGRTVLNTEAF
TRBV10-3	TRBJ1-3	AINAPRGGEGNTIY
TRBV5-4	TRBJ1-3	ASSSGQSSGNTIY
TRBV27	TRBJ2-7	ASSPPGIGYEQY
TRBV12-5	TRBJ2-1	ASGLEIRGGENNEQF
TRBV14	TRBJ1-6	ASSQDPGRYSPLH
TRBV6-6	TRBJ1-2	ASSTPQGSGYT
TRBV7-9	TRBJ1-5	ASSLVDNPGQPQH
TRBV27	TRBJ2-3	ASSRTGEIRDTQY
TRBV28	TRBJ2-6	ASSSRKFPSGANVLT
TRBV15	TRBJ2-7	ATSRDRTVPREQY
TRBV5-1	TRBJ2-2	ASSLWGSTTGSGELF
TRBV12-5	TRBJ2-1	ASGPTPGTRGRNEQF
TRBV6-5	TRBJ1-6	ASSYLDRYSPLH
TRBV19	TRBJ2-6	ASSTLQGQYSGANVLT
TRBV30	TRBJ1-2	AWSAEQGPGYT
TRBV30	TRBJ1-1	AWSVRGNTEAF
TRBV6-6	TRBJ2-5	ASSSAVGLGETQY
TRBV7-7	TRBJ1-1	ASTLEGRASTDIFYEAF
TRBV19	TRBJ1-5	ASSINDQPQH
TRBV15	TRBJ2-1	ATSRDLRLAGASSYNEQF
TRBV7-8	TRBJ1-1	ASSPPSGTEAF
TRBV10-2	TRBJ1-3	ASTLTGAGNTIY
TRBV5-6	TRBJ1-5	ASSFGTGGQPQH
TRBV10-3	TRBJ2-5	AISTSSTGSGETQY
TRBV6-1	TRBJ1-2	ASGDSPYGYT
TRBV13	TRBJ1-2	ASSDTGERDYGYT
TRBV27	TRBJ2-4	ASRPRDRANIQY
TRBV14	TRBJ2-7	ASSQARDGGIYEQY
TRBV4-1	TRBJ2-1	ASSRTGEGEQF
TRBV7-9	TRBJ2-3	ASSLVSGRGTDTQY
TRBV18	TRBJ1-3	ASSPDIKSSGNTIY
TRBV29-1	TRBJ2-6	SVLIGRQGGPGANVLT
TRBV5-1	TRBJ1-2	AGSLAREGDLGYT
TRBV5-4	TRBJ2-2	ASSLYTGELF
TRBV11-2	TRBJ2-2	ASSLRGGQRGELF
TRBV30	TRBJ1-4	AWSHRIRGPAEKLF
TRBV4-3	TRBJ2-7	ASSQGTGGTYEQY
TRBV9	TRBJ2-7	ASSRTGGSSYEQY
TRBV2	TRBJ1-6	ASSPGTGTPLH
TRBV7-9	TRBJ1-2	ASSSGTGVNYGYT
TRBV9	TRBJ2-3	ASSVDGGDTQY
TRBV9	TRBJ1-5	ASSEWGEEDQPQH
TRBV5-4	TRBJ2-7	ASSLGLAKTYEQY
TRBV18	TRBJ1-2	ASSPLDRDHGYT
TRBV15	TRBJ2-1	ATTHTGQSSYNEQF
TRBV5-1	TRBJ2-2	ASSLQGGGELF
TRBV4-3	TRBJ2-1	ASGGISYNEQF
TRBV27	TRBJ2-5	ASSLSDGLQETQY
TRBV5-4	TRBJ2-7	ASSANSYSEQY
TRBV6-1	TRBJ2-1	ASRSDFYNEQF